This entry features one T cell receptor beta chain sequence. Its antigen is as yet unknown. Because it lacks the conserved phenylalanine or tryptophan at the end, this CDR3 is likely a read error. Ages of hyperthyroidism patients ran from 18 to 65, and their diagnoses were new, under 2 months' duration. This sample stems from a study of Graves' ophthalmopathy and Graves' hyperthyroidism. Study findings and constraints: Blood contained most expanded thyroid clonotypes exceeding 0.001 frequency.

Germline-derived CDR1 and CDR2 are LGHNA and YSLEER. The CDR3 sequence is 16 residues long. V dropped 0 bases and J dropped 1; count of bases not matched to a gene: 2. RNA transcripts were the template, and TCR beta CDR3 regions were amplified from them. RT-PCR with HTBI primers came first, then second-round multiplex PCR. Each CDR3 protein is one row after TCRdb ran MiXCR on the multiplex PCR reads. The sample records around 590,000 distinct CDR3 sequences, under 45% being singletons. This chain joins TRBV4-3 and TRBJ2-7; 11 bases align to TRBD2. The sequence derives from an adult man with Graves' hyperthyroidism. The specimen was peripheral blood or thyroid tissue (not recorded which). The CDR3 DNA reads TGCGCCAGCAGCCAAGAAGGGACTAGCGGATCCTACGAGCAGTACTCC. This sequence encodes CASSQEGTSGSYEQYS.